The rows below give T cell receptor beta chains drawn from one sample of a study of T cell repertoires in cytomegalovirus infection. TCRdb re-called the reads through MiXCR, storing one row per CDR3 protein. The sample carries roughly 34,000 distinct CDR3 sequences, approximately 52% recorded once. These receptors' antigens are unknown. The sequences come from CD8+ T cells from cultured PBMCs, collected from culture after CMV antigen stimulation. The receptors derive from a human donor in good health (CMV status not recorded). Some clones in this sample may be carry-over from other donors' samples. The CDR3 runs from the conserved cysteine through the conserved F or W. The D gene is left open where the match is weak. Not every row has a clone size; where given, it reads once, few, many or a size class.

abundance: few; j_gene: TRBJ2-7; v_gene: TRBV28; d_gene: .; CDR3nt: TGTGCCAGCAGTTTTCTAACGGAGTCCTACGAGCAGTACTTC; CDR3aa: CASSFLTESYEQYF
abundance: few; j_gene: TRBJ2-5; v_gene: TRBV7-3; d_gene: TRBD2; CDR3nt: TGTGCCAGCAGCTTAACCGGGGGGCAAGAGACCCAGTACTTC; CDR3aa: CASSLTGGQETQYF
abundance: .; j_gene: TRBJ1-2; v_gene: TRBV27; d_gene: TRBD1; CDR3nt: TGTGCCAGCAGTCCCAGACAGGGCTTCTATGGCTACACCTTC; CDR3aa: CASSPRQGFYGYTF
abundance: .; j_gene: TRBJ1-3; v_gene: TRBV7-9; d_gene: .; CDR3nt: TGTGCCAGCACCGTGGGAGGGTCTGGAAACACCATATATTTT; CDR3aa: CASTVGGSGNTIYF
abundance: .; j_gene: TRBJ2-5; v_gene: TRBV7-2; d_gene: .; CDR3nt: TGTGCCAGCAGCTTAGCGGCAACCGCCTTGAGAGCGACCCAGTACTTC; CDR3aa: CASSLAATALRATQYF
abundance: .; j_gene: TRBJ2-7; v_gene: TRBV7-1; d_gene: .; CDR3nt: TGTGCCAGCAGAGACGGCACCTCCTACGAGCAGTACTTC; CDR3aa: CASRDGTSYEQYF
abundance: .; j_gene: TRBJ1-2; v_gene: TRBV20-1; d_gene: .; CDR3nt: TGCAGTGCTAGAGATACCCAGGGCCTATATGGCTACACCTTC; CDR3aa: CSARDTQGLYGYTF
abundance: once; j_gene: TRBJ1-5; v_gene: TRBV6-6; d_gene: .; CDR3nt: TGTGCCAGCAGGCAAATGGGGATCGGAAGCAATCAGCCCCAGCATTTT; CDR3aa: CASRQMGIGSNQPQHF
abundance: .; j_gene: TRBJ2-7; v_gene: TRBV12-3/TRBV12-4; d_gene: TRBD1; CDR3nt: TGTGCCAGCAGCCTTACTGACAGGGTCAACGAGCAGTACTTC; CDR3aa: CASSLTDRVNEQYF
abundance: few; j_gene: TRBJ1-4; v_gene: TRBV7-2; d_gene: TRBD1; CDR3nt: TGTGCCAGCAGCCAGCGGGACAGGGGTGAAAAACTGTTTTTT; CDR3aa: CASSQRDRGEKLFF
abundance: .; j_gene: TRBJ2-4; v_gene: TRBV7-8; d_gene: .; CDR3nt: TGTGCCAGCAGCTTGGGCCGGTGGGCCAAAAACATTCTGTACTTC; CDR3aa: CASSLGRWAKNILYF
abundance: .; j_gene: TRBJ1-6; v_gene: TRBV20-1; d_gene: .; CDR3nt: TGCAGTGCTAGAAGCACCGCCGCAGGGACCCTCCACTTT; CDR3aa: CSARSTAAGTLHF
abundance: .; j_gene: TRBJ2-3; v_gene: TRBV7-2; d_gene: .; CDR3nt: TGTGCCAGCAGCAATCTTTGGGCGGGGCGGGGAGATACGCAGTATTTT; CDR3aa: CASSNLWAGRGDTQYF
abundance: few; j_gene: TRBJ2-7; v_gene: TRBV10-3; d_gene: .; CDR3nt: TGTGCCATCAGCGCCCAGGTGGGTTCCTACGAGCAGTACTTC; CDR3aa: CAISAQVGSYEQYF